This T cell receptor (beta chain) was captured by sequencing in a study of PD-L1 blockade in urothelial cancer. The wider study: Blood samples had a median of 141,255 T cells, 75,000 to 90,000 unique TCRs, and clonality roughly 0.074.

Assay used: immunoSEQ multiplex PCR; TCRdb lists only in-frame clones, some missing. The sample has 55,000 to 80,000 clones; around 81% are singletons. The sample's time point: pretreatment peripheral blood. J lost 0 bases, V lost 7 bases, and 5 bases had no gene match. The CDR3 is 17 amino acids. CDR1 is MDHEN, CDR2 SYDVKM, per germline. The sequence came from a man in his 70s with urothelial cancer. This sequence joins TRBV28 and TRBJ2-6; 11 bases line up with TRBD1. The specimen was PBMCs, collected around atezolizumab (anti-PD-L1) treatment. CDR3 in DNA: TGTGCCAGCATTCAGGACAGGGGGCTCTCTGGGGCCAACGTCCTGACTTTC. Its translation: CASIQDRGLSGANVLTF.